This note documents a single T cell receptor beta chain sequence. V lost 9 bases and J lost 8; bases outside the gene matches: 8. The CDR3 covers 13 residues. These data belong to a study of blood T cell repertoires in COVID-19. TCRdb keeps only in-frame clones here, not all; method: immunoSEQ multiplex PCR. The table records 93,000 or so clones, roughly 87% of them present only once. Sequencing was performed on peripheral blood. This receptor was identified in a human donor in a cohort sampled during active COVID-19. This chain uses TRBV12-3 or TRBV12-4 with TRBJ2-1; 9 bases align to TRBD2. CDR3 coding DNA: TGTGCCAGTTTGAGCGGGACTAGCTATGAGCAGTTCTTC. Its translation: CASLSGTSYEQFF.